This entry describes one T cell receptor (beta chain). Its specific antigen is unknown. Per-base quality was not reported, and no clone a single base away is much larger than it. The data derive from a study of blood T cell repertoires in COVID-19 (dated by TCRdb to between 2020 and 2021). About the investigation overall: Samples from collaborators originated in the United States, Italy and Spain and spanned both the acute and convalescent phases of COVID-19. The material from the prospective study consisted of cDNA or gDNA derived from T cells, B-cell-depleted T cells, or PBMCs. Deeply sampled blood TCRbeta repertoires from subjects exposed to, actively infected with, or recovered from COVID-19 were included in the dataset. The repertoires were released in a freely available public database intended as a resource for research on the immune response to SARS-CoV-2. Samples were obtained from the ongoing ImmuneRACE study (first 160 participants) and from 1,254 subjects provided by 6 global collaborators. The sample metadata nearly always contained a de-identified subject ID, COVID-19 status, age in years and sex. Where HLA class I and class II types were available, the types were taken from metadata supplied by the sample provider, not from assay-based typing. What the work shows at the level of the full study, not this receptor alone: The amount of clinical and demographic metadata varied by source and participant and was provided uncurated.

Including the terminal cysteine and phenylalanine, the CDR3 comprises 15 residues. The DNA shown is the 45-base CDR3, in frame from base 1. Trimming costs V 4 bases and J 1 base, and their ends lie 11 bases apart. CDR1 and CDR2, looked up from the germline V gene (reference sequence), are LNHDA and SQIVND. TCRbeta CDR3 regions were amplified from genomic DNA by means of the immunoSEQ Assay, a bias-controlled multiplex PCR. In the authors' own workflow: Nucleated cell counts per sample were estimated from amplification of reference gene primers within the assay. To quantify the absolute abundance of each unique TCRbeta CDR3 rearrangement, sequence reads were collapsed and filtered. For each sample, productive Simpson clonality was calculated as the square root of Simpson's diversity index over productive rearrangements. Entries here come from immuneACCESS through TCRdb and include only in-frame sequences with V and J called. Some clones fail to appear in such tables; in the studies checked, an unresolved V gene covers under half of the shortfall, and the cause of the remainder is unknown. For V, J and clone size, that table is used; D and trimming come from the DNA. For this sample the table gives 150,000 to 200,000 clones, of which about four fifths were detected only once. Clones ranked in the top ten supply about 6.3% of the sample.

Whole blood was collected in K2EDTA tubes by collaborating institutions according to the institutions' own protocols. For TCRbeta analysis, collaborator samples were shipped as frozen whole blood, as isolated PBMCs, or as DNA extracted from either sample type. Sequenced input: peripheral blood. The chain couples TRBV19 to TRBJ2-1, and possibly TRBD2, on 5 matching bases. The TCR originated in a man in his 60s with acute or convalescent COVID-19. DNA sequence: TGTGCCAGTAGTAATGAGGGAAATTCCTACAATGAGCAGTTCTTC. It codes for CASSNEGNSYNEQFF.